This T cell receptor beta chain stems from a study of T cells in Graves' hyperthyroidism and ophthalmopathy. Authors of the study amplified TCR beta CDR3 regions from RNA transcripts. Carried out on the TCR CDR3, a first-round RT-PCR used the HTBI primer set. TCRdb used MiXCR to reprocess the multiplex PCR reads, holding one entry per CDR3 protein. The sample gives 600,000 or so distinct CDR3 sequences, roughly 15% of which show up once; around 12% is in the top ten. The CDR3 covers 16 residues. The V gene end was trimmed by 5 bases and the J gene end by 8 bases; junction bases not matched to a gene: 9. Germline V gene sequence: CDR1 SNHLY, CDR2 FYNNEI.

This sequence was found in a woman between 50 and 59 years old with Graves' ophthalmopathy. This chain connects TRBV2 to TRBJ2-1, with 13 bases lining up with TRBD2. The sample taken for sequencing was blood. This CDR3 reads CASSFTGLAGVDEQFF. The CDR3 DNA reads as TGTGCCAGCAGTTTTACCGGACTAGCGGGAGTAGATGAGCAGTTCTTC. The full variable domain, its missing parts supplied by reference TRBV2 and TRBJ2-1, is EPEVTQTPSHQVTQMGQEVILRCVPISNHLYFYWYRQILGQKVEFLVSFYNNEISEKSEIFDDQFSVERPDGSNFTLKIRSTKLEDSAMYFCASSFTGLAGVDEQFFGPGTRLTVL.